A selection of T cell receptor beta chains follows, all from one sample in a study of cytomegalovirus exposure and HLA in healthy donors. Produced via immunoSEQ multiplex PCR; TCRdb's table is partial and in-frame only. Altogether about 120,000 clones are present, over 70% being singletons, with the ten largest covering 2.9%. The sample was PBMCs. The receptors originated from a middle-aged woman in good health and CMV-seropositive. CDR3s include the opening cysteine and the closing phenylalanine or tryptophan. The order of the fields is CDR3 length, clone size, D gene, V gene, J gene, CDR3 protein, CDR3 DNA. The D gene is left open where the match is weak. Size is stated for part of the rows, as once, few or many counts, or as a class when the clone is expanded.

>13|-|-|TRBV7-9|TRBJ2-1
CASSLNSYDEQFF
TGTGCCAGCAGCTTAAACTCTTACGATGAGCAGTTCTTC
>12|-|-|TRBV7-9|TRBJ2-7
CASSPLSYEQYF
TGTGCCAGCAGCCCACTCTCCTACGAGCAGTACTTC
>16|few|-|TRBV14|TRBJ1-6
CASSQDNEGYNSPLHF
TGTGCCAGCAGCCAAGACAACGAGGGTTATAATTCACCCCTCCACTTT
>15|-|TRBD1|TRBV2|TRBJ1-4
CASSSAGQDDEKLFF
TGTGCCAGCAGTTCGGCGGGACAGGACGATGAAAAACTGTTTTTT
>13|-|TRBD2|TRBV10-3|TRBJ2-7
CAISGRGGSPQYF
TGTGCCATCAGTGGAAGGGGCGGGAGCCCGCAGTACTTC
>14|-|TRBD2|TRBV19|TRBJ2-3
CASMYGRGTDTQYF
TGTGCCAGTATGTACGGGAGGGGCACAGATACGCAGTATTTT
>14|-|-|TRBV6-6|TRBJ1-1
CASSYAGSNTEAFF
TGTGCCAGCAGTTACGCAGGGTCGAACACTGAAGCTTTCTTT
>14|-|TRBD1|TRBV19|TRBJ1-1
CASTRQGAWTEAFF
TGTGCCAGTACAAGGCAGGGGGCGTGGACTGAAGCTTTCTTT
>15|-|-|TRBV5-1|TRBJ2-2
CASGQGASNTGELFF
TGCGCCAGCGGCCAAGGGGCTTCGAACACCGGGGAGCTGTTTTTT
>14|-|-|TRBV10-3|TRBJ2-7
CAISELQESYEQYF
TGTGCCATCAGTGAGCTACAGGAATCCTACGAGCAGTACTTC
>15|-|-|TRBV5-6|TRBJ2-7
CASSSEILSSYEQYF
TGTGCCAGCAGCTCCGAAATTCTTAGCTCCTACGAGCAGTACTTC
>15|few|-|TRBV2|TRBJ1-5
CASSPVWRSNQPQHF
TGTGCCAGCAGTCCGGTTTGGAGAAGCAATCAGCCCCAGCATTTT
>11|-|-|TRBV30|TRBJ2-7
CAGRTDYEQYF
TGTGCCGGTCGGACAGACTACGAGCAGTACTTC
>16|few|TRBD1|TRBV18|TRBJ1-4
CASSPNPGTGREKLFF
TGTGCCAGCTCACCGAATCCCGGGACAGGGAGGGAAAAACTGTTTTTT
>17|-|TRBD2|TRBV19|TRBJ2-3
CASSISRGGTSTDTQYF
TGTGCCAGTAGTATTAGTCGCGGGGGGACTAGCACAGATACGCAGTATTTT
>14|-|TRBD2|TRBV7-9|TRBJ2-2
CASSGGTSTGELFF
TGTGCCAGCTCCGGGGGGACTAGCACCGGGGAGCTGTTTTTT
>15|few|-|TRBV7-8|TRBJ2-7
CASSLWPGDRYEQYF
TGTGCCAGCAGCTTATGGCCAGGGGATCGTTACGAGCAGTACTTC
>15|-|-|TRBV1|TRBJ2-1
CASSQDGGRYNEQFF
TGCGCCAGCAGCCAAGACGGCGGGCGCTACAATGAGCAGTTCTTC
>14|-|-|TRBV7-7|TRBJ2-3
CASSLKGDADTQYF
TGTGCTAGCAGCCTAAAAGGAGACGCAGATACGCAGTATTTT